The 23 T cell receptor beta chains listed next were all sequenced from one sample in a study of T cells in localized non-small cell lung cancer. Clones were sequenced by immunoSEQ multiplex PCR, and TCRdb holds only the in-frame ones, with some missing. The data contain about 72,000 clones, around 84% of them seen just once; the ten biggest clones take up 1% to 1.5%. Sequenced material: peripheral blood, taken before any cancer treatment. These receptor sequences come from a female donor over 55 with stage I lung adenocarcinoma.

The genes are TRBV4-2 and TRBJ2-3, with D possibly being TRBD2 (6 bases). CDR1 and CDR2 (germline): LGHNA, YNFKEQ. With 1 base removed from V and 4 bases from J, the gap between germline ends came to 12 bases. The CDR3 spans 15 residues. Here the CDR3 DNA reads TGTGCCAGCAGCCAAGGTAGGCGGGACTCAGATACGCAGTATTTT. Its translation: CASSQGRRDSDTQYF.

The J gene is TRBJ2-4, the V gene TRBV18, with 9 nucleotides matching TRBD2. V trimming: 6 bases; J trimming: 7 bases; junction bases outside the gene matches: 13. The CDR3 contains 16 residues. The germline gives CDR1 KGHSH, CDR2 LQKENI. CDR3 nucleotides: TGTGCCAGCTCGTCTTTCCCTGTAGCGGGAGATAACATTCAGTACTTC. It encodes CASSSFPVAGDNIQYF.

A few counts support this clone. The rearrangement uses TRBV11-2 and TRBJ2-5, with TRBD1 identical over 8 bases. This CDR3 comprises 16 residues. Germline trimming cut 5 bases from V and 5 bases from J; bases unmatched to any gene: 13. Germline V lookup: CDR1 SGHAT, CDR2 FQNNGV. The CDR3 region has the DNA TGTGCCAGCAGCGACGGACGGACAGGGTATCGGGAGACCCAGTACTTC. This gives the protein CASSDGRTGYRETQYF.

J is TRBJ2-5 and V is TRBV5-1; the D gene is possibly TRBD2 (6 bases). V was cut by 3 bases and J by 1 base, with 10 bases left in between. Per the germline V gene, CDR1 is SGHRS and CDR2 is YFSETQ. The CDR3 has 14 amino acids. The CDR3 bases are TGCGCCAGCAGCTGGGCGGGGCTCCAAGAGACCCAGTACTTC. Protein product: CASSWAGLQETQYF.

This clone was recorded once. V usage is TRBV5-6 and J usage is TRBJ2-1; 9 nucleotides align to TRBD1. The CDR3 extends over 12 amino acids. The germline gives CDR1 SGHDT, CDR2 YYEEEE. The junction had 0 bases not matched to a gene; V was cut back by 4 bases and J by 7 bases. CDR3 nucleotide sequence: TGTGCCAGCAGCGGGACAGGGAATGAGCAGTTCTTC. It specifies CASSGTGNEQFF. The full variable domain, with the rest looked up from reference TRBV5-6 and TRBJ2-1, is DAGVTQSPTHLIKTRGQQVTLRCSPKSGHDTVSWYQQALGQGPQFIFQYYEEEERQRGNFPDRFSGHQFPNYSSELNVNALLLGDSALYLCASSGTGNEQFFGPGTRLTVL.

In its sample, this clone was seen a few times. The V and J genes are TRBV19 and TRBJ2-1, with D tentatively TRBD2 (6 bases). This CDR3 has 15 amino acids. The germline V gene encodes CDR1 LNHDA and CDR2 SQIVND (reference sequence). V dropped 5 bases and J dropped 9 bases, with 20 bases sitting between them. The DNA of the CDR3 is TGTGCCAGTAGTTCCCTCCCGGCCGGGGGTGGTGAGCAGTTCTTC. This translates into CASSSLPAGGGEQFF.

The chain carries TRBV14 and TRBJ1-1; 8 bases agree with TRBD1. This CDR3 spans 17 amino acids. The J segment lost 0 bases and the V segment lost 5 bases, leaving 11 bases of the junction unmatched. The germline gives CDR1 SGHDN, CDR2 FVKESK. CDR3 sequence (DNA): TGTGCCAGCAGCTCGCAGTACGGGACAGGTTTGAACACTGAAGCTTTCTTT. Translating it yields CASSSQYGTGLNTEAFF. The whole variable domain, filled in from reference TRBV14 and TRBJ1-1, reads EAGVTQFPSHSVIEKGQTVTLRCDPISGHDNLYWYRRVMGKEIKFLLHFVKESKQDESGMPNNRFLAERTGGTYSTLKVQPAELEDSGVYFCASSSQYGTGLNTEAFFGQGTRLTVV.

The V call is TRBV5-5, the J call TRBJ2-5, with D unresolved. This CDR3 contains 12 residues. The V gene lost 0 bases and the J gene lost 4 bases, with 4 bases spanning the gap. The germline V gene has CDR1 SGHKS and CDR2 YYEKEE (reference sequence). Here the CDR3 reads CASSLDGETQYF. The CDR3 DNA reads TGTGCCAGCAGCTTGGATGGAGAGACCCAGTACTTC.

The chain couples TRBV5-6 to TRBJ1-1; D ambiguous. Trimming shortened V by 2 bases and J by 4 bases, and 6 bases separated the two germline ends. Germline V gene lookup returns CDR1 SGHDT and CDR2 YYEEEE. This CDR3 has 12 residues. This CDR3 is CASSFASTEAFF. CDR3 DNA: TGTGCCAGCAGCTTTGCCAGCACTGAAGCTTTCTTT.

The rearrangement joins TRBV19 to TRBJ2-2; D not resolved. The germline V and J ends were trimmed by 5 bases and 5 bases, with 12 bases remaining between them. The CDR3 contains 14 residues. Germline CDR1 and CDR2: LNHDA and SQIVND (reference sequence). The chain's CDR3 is CASSPSLGTGELFF. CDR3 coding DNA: TGTGCCAGTAGTCCTAGTCTGGGTACCGGGGAGCTGTTTTTT. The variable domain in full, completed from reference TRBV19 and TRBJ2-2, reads DGGITQSPKYLFRKEGQNVTLSCEQNLNHDAMYWYRQDPGQGLRLIYYSQIVNDFQKGDIAEGYSVSREKKESFPLTVTSAQKNPTAFYLCASSPSLGTGELFFGEGSRLTVL.

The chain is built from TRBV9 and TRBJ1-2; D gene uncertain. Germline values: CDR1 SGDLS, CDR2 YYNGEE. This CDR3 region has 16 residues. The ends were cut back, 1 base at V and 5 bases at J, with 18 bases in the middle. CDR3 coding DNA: TGTGCCAGCAGCGTAAGTACGACGGAAAACTTTTATGGCTACACCTTC. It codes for CASSVSTTENFYGYTF. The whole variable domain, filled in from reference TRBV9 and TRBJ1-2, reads DSGVTQTPKHLITATGQRVTLRCSPRSGDLSVYWYQQSLDQGLQFLIQYYNGEERAKGNILERFSAQQFPDLHSELNLSSLELGDSALYFCASSVSTTENFYGYTFGSGTRLTVV.

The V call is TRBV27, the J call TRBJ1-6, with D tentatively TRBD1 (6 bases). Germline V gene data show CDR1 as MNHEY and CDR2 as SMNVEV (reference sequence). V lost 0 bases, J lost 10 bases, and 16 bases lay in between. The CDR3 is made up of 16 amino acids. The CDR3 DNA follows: TGTGCCAGCAGTTTATCGTGGGGGGGGCCGGGGTCACCCCTCCACTTT. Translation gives CASSLSWGGPGSPLHF.

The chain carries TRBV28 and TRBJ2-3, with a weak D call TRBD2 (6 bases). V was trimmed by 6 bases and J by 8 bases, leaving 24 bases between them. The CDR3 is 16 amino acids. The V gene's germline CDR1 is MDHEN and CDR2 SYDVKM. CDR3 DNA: TGTGCCAGCAGCTGGAGGGCCAAATATACTGGAGGTACGCAGTATTTT. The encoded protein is CASSWRAKYTGGTQYF.

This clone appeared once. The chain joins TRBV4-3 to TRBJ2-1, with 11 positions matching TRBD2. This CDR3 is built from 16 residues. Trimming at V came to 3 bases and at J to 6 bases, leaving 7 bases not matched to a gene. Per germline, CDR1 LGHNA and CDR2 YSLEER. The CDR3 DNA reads TGCGCCAGCAGCCAGTCGGGACTAGCGGAACTCAATGAGCAGTTCTTC. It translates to CASSQSGLAELNEQFF.

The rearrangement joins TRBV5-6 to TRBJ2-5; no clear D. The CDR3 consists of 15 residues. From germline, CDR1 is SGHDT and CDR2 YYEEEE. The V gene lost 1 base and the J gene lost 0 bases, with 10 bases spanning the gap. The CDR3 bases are TGTGCCAGCAGCTTGTTGCGCTCGAACCAAGAGACCCAGTACTTC. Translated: CASSLLRSNQETQYF.

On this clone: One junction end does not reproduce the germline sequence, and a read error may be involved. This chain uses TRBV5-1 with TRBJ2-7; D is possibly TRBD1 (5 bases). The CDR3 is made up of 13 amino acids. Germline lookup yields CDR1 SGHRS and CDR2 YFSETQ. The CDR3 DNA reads TGCGCCAGCAGCCCCGAGCCCCAGACAGCAAGGCACTTC. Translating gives CASSPEPQTARHF.

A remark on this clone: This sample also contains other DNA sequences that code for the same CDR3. The CDR3 loop is CSARDGNTIYF. The CDR3 DNA follows: TGCAGTGCTAGAGACGGAAACACCATATATTTT. V and J are TRBV20-1 and TRBJ1-3; D is ambiguous. Germline CDR1 and CDR2: DFQATT and SNEGSKA (reference sequence). There are 11 residues in the CDR3. With 0 bases removed from V and 4 bases from J, the gap between germline ends came to 1 base.

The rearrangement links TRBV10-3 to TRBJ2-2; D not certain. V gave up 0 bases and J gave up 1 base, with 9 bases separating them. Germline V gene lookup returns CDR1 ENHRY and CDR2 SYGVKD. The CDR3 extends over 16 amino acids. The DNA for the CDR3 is TGTGCCATCAGTGAGTCGCGACTCTTGAACACCGGGGAGCTGTTTTTT. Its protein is CAISESRLLNTGELFF.

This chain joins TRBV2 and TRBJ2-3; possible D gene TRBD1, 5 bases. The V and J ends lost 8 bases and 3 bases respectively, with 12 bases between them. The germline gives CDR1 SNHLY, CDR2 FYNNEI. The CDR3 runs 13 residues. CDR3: CASRPQGTDTQYF. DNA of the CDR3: TGTGCCAGCCGTCCCCAGGGTACAGATACGCAGTATTTT.

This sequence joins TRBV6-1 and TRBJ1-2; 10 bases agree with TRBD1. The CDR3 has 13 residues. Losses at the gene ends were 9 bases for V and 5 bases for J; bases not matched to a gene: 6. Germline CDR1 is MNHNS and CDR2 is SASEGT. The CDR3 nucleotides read TGTGCCAGTAGGGACAGGGGTATTTATGGCTACACCTTC. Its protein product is CASRDRGIYGYTF.

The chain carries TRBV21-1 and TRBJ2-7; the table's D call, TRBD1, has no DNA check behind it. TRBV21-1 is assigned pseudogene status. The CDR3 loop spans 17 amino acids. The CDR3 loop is CASSKPRPTGKPYEQYF. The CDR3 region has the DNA TGTGCCAGCAGCAAACCAAGACCGACAGGAAAACCGTACGAGCAGTACTTC.

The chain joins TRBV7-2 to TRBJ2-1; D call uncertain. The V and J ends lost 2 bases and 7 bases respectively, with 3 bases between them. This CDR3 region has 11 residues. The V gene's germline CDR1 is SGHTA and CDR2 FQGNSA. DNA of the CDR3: TGTGCCAGCAGCTTAAGGAATGAGCAGTTCTTC. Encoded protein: CASSLRNEQFF. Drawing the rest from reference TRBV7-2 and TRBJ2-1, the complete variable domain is GAGVSQSPSNKVTEKGKDVELRCDPISGHTALYWYRQSLGQGLEFLIYFQGNSAPDKSGLPSDRFSAERTGGSVSTLTIQRTQQEDSAVYLCASSLRNEQFFGPGTRLTVL.

Written as DNA, the CDR3 is TGTGCCAGCAGCCCGGGGGGGCGAAATGAGCAGTTCTTC. It translates to CASSPGGRNEQFF. V usage is TRBV28 and J usage is TRBJ2-1, with TRBD2 matching over 8 bases. This CDR3 contains 13 residues. Trimming removed 6 bases from V and 7 bases from J; junction bases left unmatched: 5. Germline V gives CDR1 MDHEN, CDR2 SYDVKM.